The clone carrying this T cell receptor beta chain was observed a single time. Its target is unknown. Specified treatment: oral pan-JAK inhibitor, 5-10 mg twice daily. In alopecia areata patients, both lesional scalp punch biopsies and peripheral blood were collected. Sorting of PBMCs yielded the CD4+ and CD8+ T cells. The sequencing template was cDNA reverse transcribed from extracted RNA. Sequenced by immunoSEQ multiplex PCR; TCRdb stores in-frame clones only, minus some. Here the sample spans about 160,000 clones, around three fifths being singletons. The entry originates in a study of CD8+ T cells in alopecia areata. Whole-study context: Percentage of affected scalp area was the basis on which treated patients' severity was scored. General study results and limits: Expanded CD8+ clones among the top 100, as well as scalp clonality, were significantly decreased by tofacitinib.

The CDR3 runs 15 residues. The V end lost 1 base, the J end lost 7 bases, and 14 bases lay between the germline ends. From germline, CDR1 is LGHNA and CDR2 YNFKEQ. The sample consisted of CD4+ T cells sorted from blood, taken at week 4, from a patient treated with tofacitinib. J is TRBJ1-5 and V is TRBV4-2, with a weak D call TRBD1 (5 bases). The origin of this receptor is a human donor with alopecia areata. The CDR3 region has the DNA TGTGCCAGCAGCCAAGCCCCAGGGAATAGCCAGCCCCAGCATTTT. The encoded protein is CASSQAPGNSQPQHF.